The clone carrying this T cell receptor beta chain was counted at least ten times. This CDR3 has 14 residues. V was clipped by 1 base and J by 1 base, with 7 bases between them. The germline CDR1 and CDR2 sequences are SNHLY and FYNNEI. The time point denotes: newly diagnosed GD, antithyroid drugs for less than 3 months. PBMCs provided the RNA from which the TCR library was made. This entry is derived from a study of regulatory T cells in long-lasting Graves disease. CDR3-region Arm-PCR and iRepertoire HTBI primers produced the TCR beta libraries. MiXCR was run by TCRdb on the multiplex PCR reads, yielding one entry per CDR3 protein. The sample lists approximately 390,000 distinct CDR3 sequences; 15% to 20% were seen once. These data are also associated with another study on T cells in Graves' hyperthyroidism and ophthalmopathy.

The receptor was derived from a woman in her late teens or twenties with Graves disease. This rearrangement joins TRBV2 to TRBJ2-5; D gene ambiguous. The specimen comprised peripheral blood mononuclear cells (PBMCs), sampled at new diagnosis, from a patient treated with antithyroid drugs. DNA for the CDR3: TGTGCCAGCAGTGAAGATATGAGCCAAGAGACCCAGTACTTC. It encodes CASSEDMSQETQYF.